The T cell receptor beta chain described here comes from a study of T cells in Graves' hyperthyroidism and ophthalmopathy. What was amplified from RNA transcripts were TCR beta CDR3 regions. Initially, a first-round RT-PCR of the TCR CDR3 employed the HTBI primer set. TCRdb re-analysed the multiplex PCR reads in MiXCR, keeping a single row per CDR3 protein. The data show 350,000 to 450,000 distinct CDR3 sequences, about 15% seen once. The CDR3 has 15 residues. Per germline, CDR1 SGHVS and CDR2 FNYEAQ. V was shortened by 0 bases and J by 1 base, with 9 bases between the two germline ends. This clonotype was obtained from a woman aged 25 to 39 with Graves' hyperthyroidism that later progressed to Graves' ophthalmopathy. V gene TRBV7-6 combines with J gene TRBJ1-1; D call uncertain. Sequencing input: blood. The CDR3 is CASSLALGGNTEAFF. The DNA for the CDR3 is TGTGCCAGCAGCTTAGCGCTCGGCGGGAACACTGAAGCTTTCTTT.